Listed here are 25 T cell receptor beta chains from one sample, sequenced in a study of T cells after yellow fever vaccination. TCRdb redid the calling of the 5' RACE reads with MiXCR, one entry per CDR3 protein. The sample records a few hundred thousand distinct CDR3 sequences, roughly 5.2% being singletons. Sequenced here: CD4+ T cells sorted from PBMCs, sampled on the day of the yellow fever booster vaccination. The receptors were gathered from a man between 18 and 35 years old who received the YFV17D yellow fever vaccine.

This clonotype was seen only a few times. The chain links TRBV29-1 to TRBJ2-5; D remains unclear. Looked up from germline, CDR1 is SQVTM and CDR2 is ANQGSEA. The CDR3 runs to 13 residues. V dropped 5 bases and J dropped 3 bases, with 13 bases sitting between them. CDR3 residues: CSVWMGLEETQYF. The CDR3 nucleotides read TGCAGCGTTTGGATGGGGTTGGAAGAGACCCAGTACTTC.

This clonotype was counted at least ten times. The gene calls are TRBV6-1 and TRBJ2-3; D possibly uses TRBD1 or TRBD2 (6 bases each). Germline V lookup: CDR1 MNHNS, CDR2 SASEGT. The V gene lost 3 bases and the J gene lost 4 bases, with 8 bases spanning the gap. CDR3 length equals 13 residues. This CDR3 is CASSEGGADTQYF. The CDR3 DNA reads as TGTGCCAGCAGTGAGGGGGGCGCAGATACGCAGTATTTT.

This clonotype was counted only a few times. This chain connects TRBV2 to TRBJ1-6; D remains unclear. The CDR3 runs to 15 residues. Germline V gene sequence: CDR1 SNHLY, CDR2 FYNNEI. Trimming pared 3 bases from V and 3 bases from J, leaving 9 bases between. Written as DNA, the CDR3 is TGTGCCAGCAGTGACTCGGCCAACTATAATTCACCCCTCCACTTT. Protein: CASSDSANYNSPLHF. The full variable domain, its missing parts supplied by reference TRBV2 and TRBJ1-6, is EPEVTQTPSHQVTQMGQEVILRCVPISNHLYFYWYRQILGQKVEFLVSFYNNEISEKSEIFDDQFSVERPDGSNFTLKIRSTKLEDSAMYFCASSDSANYNSPLHFGNGTRLTVT.

There are many counts of this clonotype. The chain combines TRBV7-2 with TRBJ1-3, with D hard to call. The CDR3 sequence is 11 residues long. V lost 1 base and J 9 bases, leaving 4 bases between the germline ends. Germline lookup yields CDR1 SGHTA and CDR2 FQGNSA. The CDR3 DNA is TGTGCCAGCAGCTTAGGGGGCACCATATATTTT. Encoded protein: CASSLGGTIYF.

This sequence joins TRBV11-2 and TRBJ1-6; tentative D call: TRBD1 (5 bases). Trimming removed 3 bases at V and 7 bases at J, with 13 bases between. Germline-derived CDR1 and CDR2 are SGHAT and FQNNGV. CDR3 size: 15 residues. CDR3 region: CASSFRAKGNSPLHF. CDR3 DNA sequence: TGTGCCAGCAGCTTCAGGGCTAAGGGCAATTCACCCCTCCACTTT.

The chain joins TRBV6-2 or TRBV6-3 to TRBJ2-5, with 8 positions matching TRBD2. The length of the CDR3 is 15 residues. V shed 7 bases and J 6 bases; nucleotides not matched to a gene: 13. Per germline, CDR1 MNHEY and CDR2 SVGEGT. The CDR3, as DNA: TGTGCCAGCACCCCGCGGGAGGAAAGGGGAAAGACCCAGTACTTC. It translates to CASTPREERGKTQYF.

At least ten counts were recorded for this clonotype. CDR3 amino acids: CATSEKRSTSGANVLTF. CDR3 DNA sequence: TGTGCCACCAGTGAGAAACGGAGCACCTCTGGGGCCAACGTCCTGACTTTC. The chain couples TRBV24-1 to TRBJ2-6; D gene ambiguous. The V gene's germline CDR1 is KGHDR and CDR2 SFDVKD. This CDR3 contains 17 residues. Trimming left V 4 bases short and J 0 bases short, with 12 bases between.

The V and J genes are TRBV20-1 and TRBJ2-3; tentative D call: TRBD2 (6 bases). V was clipped by 7 bases and J by 2 bases, with 13 bases between them. This CDR3 spans 13 amino acids. Germline assignment: CDR1 DFQATT and CDR2 SNEGSKA (reference sequence). The CDR3 spells CSVPTRITDTQYF. CDR3 in DNA: TGCAGTGTCCCGACTAGAATCACAGATACGCAGTATTTT.

The count of this clonotype is one. With a much larger clone just one base away, this may be a read error. The J gene is TRBJ2-1, the V gene TRBV5-1; D is ambiguous. Germline values: CDR1 SGHRS, CDR2 YFSETQ. CDR3 length equals 14 residues. The CDR3: CASCLTTGTNEQFF. The CDR3 DNA reads as TGCGCCAGCTGCTTGACAACGGGCACTAATGAGCAGTTCTTC.

This clonotype was found many times. The CDR3 coding sequence is TGTGCCAGCAGTCTTGACAGTTTAAGGGGTTCACCCCTCCACTTT. It specifies CASSLDSLRGSPLHF. The chain carries TRBV6-5 and TRBJ1-6; D is perhaps TRBD1 (5 bases). CDR3 length: 15 residues. V was clipped by 5 bases and J by 9 bases, with 17 bases between them. Germline CDR1 MNHEY, CDR2 SVGAGI.

This clonotype was detected ten times or more. V and J are TRBV27 and TRBJ2-3; either TRBD1 or TRBD2 may supply D (5 bases each). The CDR3 contains 13 residues. Looked up from germline, CDR1 is MNHEY and CDR2 is SMNVEV (reference sequence). Trimming stripped 7 bases from V and 0 bases from J, with 8 bases between. The CDR3 nucleotides read TGTGCCAGCACCGGGACGAGCACAGATACGCAGTATTTT. The encoded protein is CASTGTSTDTQYF.

This clonotype was seen at least ten times. This rearrangement joins TRBV2 to TRBJ1-4; TRBD1 matches at 8 bases. After removal of 7 bases from V and 5 bases from J, the junction contained 3 bases not matched to a gene. Germline V lookup: CDR1 SNHLY, CDR2 FYNNEI. This CDR3 has 13 residues. CDR3 amino acids: CASTGTGNEKLFF. Written as DNA, the CDR3 is TGTGCCAGCACCGGGACAGGCAATGAAAAACTGTTTTTT.

This clonotype occurred many times. The chain couples TRBV7-2 to TRBJ2-5; D is unclear. This CDR3 has 11 residues. V lost 5 bases to trimming and J lost 7 bases, with 8 bases between them. Germline loops: CDR1 SGHTA, CDR2 FQGNSA. The CDR3 sequence is CASSLKVTQYF. In nucleotides, the CDR3 is TGTGCCAGCAGCCTAAAGGTGACCCAGTACTTC.

In this sample, this clonotype turned up a few times. The chain employs TRBV9 and TRBJ2-2, with 10 positions matching TRBD1. V shed 3 bases and J 5 bases; nucleotides not matched to a gene: 10. CDR3 size: 17 residues. CDR1 and CDR2 from the germline V gene are SGDLS and YYNGEE. Written as DNA, the CDR3 is TGTGCCAGCAGCGCGAATGAGGGACAGGGGATGACCGGGGAGCTGTTTTTT. Encoded protein: CASSANEGQGMTGELFF.

The chain employs TRBV7-9 and TRBJ2-7; a weak D match, TRBD1 (6 bases). Per the germline V gene, CDR1 is SEHNR and CDR2 is FQNEAQ (reference sequence). V lost 5 bases to trimming and J lost 3 bases, with 14 bases between them. The CDR3 runs 14 residues. The CDR3 coding sequence is TGTGCCAGCAGCAGATGGGACAAACACTACGAGCAGTACGTC. As protein: CASSRWDKHYEQYV.

This sequence joins TRBV18 and TRBJ1-5; D unclear. Germline lookup yields CDR1 KGHSH and CDR2 LQKENI. The V end was cut by 3 bases, the J end by 1 base, with 13 bases between. This CDR3 has 16 amino acids. DNA of the CDR3: TGTGCCAGCTCACCTCCCAATTCTCAAAGCAATCAGCCCCAGCATTTT. It translates to CASSPPNSQSNQPQHF.

This clonotype was seen repeatedly, ten times or more. V and J are TRBV12-3 or TRBV12-4 and TRBJ2-4; 9 bases fit TRBD1. CDR3 length: 14 residues. J was trimmed by 7 bases and V by 5 bases; bases with no gene match: 6. The CDR3 is CASSLPQGANIQYF. The CDR3 coding sequence is TGTGCCAGCAGTCTGCCACAGGGGGCTAACATTCAGTACTTC.

This clonotype was picked up many times. The chain joins TRBV5-1 to TRBJ2-2, with no clear D. CDR1 and CDR2 from the germline V gene are SGHRS and YFSETQ. V lost 0 bases and J lost 4, with 10 bases in between. This CDR3 contains 15 residues. CDR3 loop: CASSLAVVPTGELFF. The CDR3 coding sequence is TGCGCCAGCAGCTTGGCGGTAGTTCCCACCGGGGAGCTGTTTTTT.

The chain combines TRBV29-1 with TRBJ2-2; no firm D call. Germline V lookup: CDR1 SQVTM, CDR2 ANQGSEA. This CDR3 is built from 15 residues. The V end was cut by 4 bases, the J end by 0 bases, with 12 bases between. Here the CDR3 reads CSVGPRAPNTGELFF. The DNA for the CDR3 is TGCAGCGTTGGGCCCCGGGCCCCGAACACCGGGGAGCTGTTTTTT.

This chain connects TRBV7-2 to TRBJ2-1; D is undetermined. V was shortened by 5 bases and J by 7 bases, with 15 bases between the two germline ends. This CDR3 is built from 14 residues. CDR1 and CDR2 (germline): SGHTA, FQGNSA. CDR3 nucleotides: TGTGCCAGCAGCCAAGTGTGGGCTCGGAATGAGCAGTTCTTC. It specifies CASSQVWARNEQFF.

The chain joins TRBV5-6 to TRBJ1-2, with TRBD1 matching 9 bases. Germline trimming cut 4 bases from V and 3 bases from J; bases unmatched to any gene: 10. From germline, CDR1 is SGHDT and CDR2 YYEEEE. CDR3 length: 16 residues. This CDR3 reads CASSPPLTGGYYGYTF. CDR3 sequence (DNA): TGTGCCAGCAGCCCCCCCCTTACAGGGGGCTACTATGGCTACACCTTC. Complete variable domain (other parts from reference TRBV5-6 and TRBJ1-2): DAGVTQSPTHLIKTRGQQVTLRCSPKSGHDTVSWYQQALGQGPQFIFQYYEEEERQRGNFPDRFSGHQFPNYSSELNVNALLLGDSALYLCASSPPLTGGYYGYTFGSGTRLTVV.

A few counts support this clonotype. V and J are TRBV20-1 and TRBJ2-2; 8 nucleotides align to TRBD2. The J segment lost 16 bases and the V segment lost 0 bases, leaving 7 bases of the junction unmatched. This CDR3 is built from 12 residues. Germline V gene sequence: CDR1 DFQATT, CDR2 SNEGSKA (reference sequence). CDR3 coding DNA: TGCAGTGCTAGAGATTCGGGGGGGCGTCCGTTTTTT. Its protein product is CSARDSGGRPFF.

The gene calls are TRBV7-2 and TRBJ1-2, with TRBD1 identical over 7 bases. This CDR3 is built from 18 residues. The ends lost 2 bases at V and 6 bases at J; junction bases unmatched: 18. CDR1 and CDR2 (germline): SGHTA, FQGNSA. This CDR3 is CASSLQGAGGYFSDGYTF. The CDR3 bases are TGTGCCAGCAGCTTACAGGGCGCAGGGGGGTATTTTTCTGATGGCTACACCTTC.

The V and J genes are TRBV12-5 and TRBJ1-3; maybe TRBD1 (5 bases). Germline lookup yields CDR1 LGHNT and CDR2 FRNRAP. CDR3 size: 17 residues. V was pared by 0 bases and J by 0 bases, with 12 bases between. The CDR3 loop reads CASGLVKDGGSGNTIYF. The CDR3 DNA sequence: TGTGCTAGTGGTTTGGTAAAGGACGGGGGCTCTGGAAACACCATATATTTT.

This clonotype was detected many times. The chain has TRBV5-1 and TRBJ1-1, with D hard to call. Germline assignment: CDR1 SGHRS and CDR2 YFSETQ. The V and J ends lost 2 bases and 1 base respectively, with 6 bases between them. The CDR3 length is 13 residues. The CDR3 region is CASSFSGNTEAFF. CDR3 nucleotides: TGCGCCAGCAGCTTCTCGGGGAACACTGAAGCTTTCTTT. Full variable domain (rest looked up from reference TRBV5-1 and TRBJ1-1): KAGVTQTPRYLIKTRGQQVTLSCSPISGHRSVSWYQQTPGQGLQFLFEYFSETQRNKGNFPGRFSGRQFSNSRSEMNVSTLELGDSALYLCASSFSGNTEAFFGQGTRLTVV.